The clone carrying this T cell receptor beta chain has a handful of counts. The sample is drawn from a study of neurological immune-mediated disorders. TCRdb analysed the 5' RACE reads with MiXCR anew, one entry per CDR3 protein. Altogether approximately 130,000 distinct CDR3 sequences are present, more than 2.5% being singletons, with the ten largest covering over 1%. V was pared by 5 bases and J by 5 bases, with 15 bases between. CDR3 length: 14 amino acids. CDR1 SGHTA and CDR2 FQGNSA come from the germline V gene. The genes are TRBV7-2 and TRBJ1-1; possibly TRBD1 for D (6 bases). The sequence came from a woman aged 25 to 45 with multiple sclerosis. The sequenced sample consisted of PBMCs. CDR3 nucleotide sequence: TGTGCCAGCAGCCGACAGAGGAGGGGGACTGAAGCTTTCTTT. Translation gives CASSRQRRGTEAFF.